What follows are 32 T cell receptor beta chains derived from one specimen sequenced in a study of T cell repertoires in cytomegalovirus infection. TCRdb processed the reads anew with MiXCR; each CDR3 protein has one entry. The sample lists fewer than 550,000 distinct CDR3 sequences, less than 30% occurring once. Source material: PBMCs. These receptors all come from a human donor in good health (CMV status not recorded). Some clones in this sample may be carry-over from other donors' samples.

This clonotype has only a few counts. The V call is TRBV12-3 or TRBV12-4, the J call TRBJ2-2; 7 bases line up with TRBD2. The CDR3 extends over 15 amino acids. The V segment lost 5 bases and the J segment 7 bases; nucleotides outside the gene matches: 10. CDR3 amino acids: CASSNRDYPFGELFF. The CDR3, as DNA: TGTGCCAGCAGTAACCGGGACTACCCATTCGGGGAGCTGTTTTTT.

This clonotype was seen more than once but under ten times. V and J are TRBV7-9 and TRBJ1-1; 10 bases align to TRBD1. Germline V gene sequence: CDR1 SEHNR, CDR2 FQNEAQ (reference sequence). Trimming removed 1 base from V and 6 bases from J; junction bases left unmatched: 5. The length of the CDR3 is 15 residues. The CDR3 sequence is CASSLEVGQGAEAFF. CDR3 DNA: TGTGCCAGCAGCTTAGAGGTCGGACAGGGGGCTGAAGCTTTCTTT.

This clonotype occurred many times. The gene calls are TRBV7-2 and TRBJ2-1; 9 nucleotides agree with TRBD2. Germline loops: CDR1 SGHTA, CDR2 FQGNSA. The CDR3 has 13 residues. V trimming: 9 bases; J trimming: 2 bases; junction bases outside the gene matches: 2. CDR3 region: CASSGSAYNEQFF. In DNA form, the CDR3 reads TGTGCCAGTAGCGGGAGCGCCTACAATGAGCAGTTCTTC.

The rearrangement links TRBV6-2 or TRBV6-3 to TRBJ2-7; 10 bases fit TRBD1. Germline CDR1 reads MNHEY; CDR2 reads SVGEGT. V gave up 7 bases and J gave up 1 base; unmatched junction bases: 19. This CDR3 is 19 amino acids long. The CDR3 here is CASKALAGQGTSWSYEQYF. In nucleotides, the CDR3 is TGTGCCAGCAAAGCCCTGGCGGGACAGGGGACGAGCTGGTCCTACGAGCAGTACTTC.

The chain joins TRBV7-2 to TRBJ2-1; D perhaps matches TRBD2 (5 bases). V was clipped by 1 base and J by 5 bases, with 12 bases between them. CDR1 and CDR2 from the germline V gene are SGHTA and FQGNSA. The CDR3 covers 15 residues. CDR3 region: CASSLDEGSNNEQFF. DNA for the CDR3: TGTGCCAGCAGCTTAGATGAGGGTTCCAACAATGAGCAGTTCTTC.

The table lists this clonotype with a few counts. The V gene is TRBV5-6, the J gene TRBJ2-7; TRBD2 might be the D (6 bases). The CDR3 has 15 residues. CDR1 SGHDT and CDR2 YYEEEE come from the germline V gene. Trimming pared 4 bases from V and 0 bases from J, leaving 14 bases between. This CDR3 reads CASSRGSGSSYEQYF. Written as DNA, the CDR3 is TGTGCCAGCAGCCGGGGCTCCGGGAGCTCCTACGAGCAGTACTTC.

This clonotype was seen a few times. The genes are TRBV4-3 and TRBJ2-7; 9 positions agree with TRBD1. The CDR3 extends over 15 amino acids. CDR1 is LGHNA, CDR2 YSLEER, per germline. J lost 0 bases, V lost 3 bases, and 3 bases had no gene match. In DNA form, the CDR3 reads TGCGCCAGCAGCCATCCGGGACAGGGCTCCTACGAGCAGTACTTC. This translates into CASSHPGQGSYEQYF.

J is TRBJ2-1 and V is TRBV12-3 or TRBV12-4, with TRBD2 matching 12 bases. CDR3 length: 14 amino acids. J lost 9 bases, V lost 10 bases, and 10 bases had no gene match. The CDR3 sequence is CATRLAGALGEQFF. For the CDR3, the DNA is TGTGCCACTCGACTAGCGGGAGCGCTGGGTGAGCAGTTCTTC.

Ten or more counts support this clonotype. The rearrangement links TRBV7-2 to TRBJ1-6; 8 bases are shared with TRBD1. V was clipped by 8 bases and J by 9 bases; unmatched bases: 6. Germline-derived CDR1 and CDR2 are SGHTA and FQGNSA. This CDR3 has 13 amino acids. The CDR3, as DNA: TGTGCCAGCGCGGGACAGGCGGGTTCACCCCTCCACTTT. Protein sequence: CASAGQAGSPLHF.

This clonotype was seen more than once but under ten times. CDR3 DNA: TGTGCCAGCAGTAAAGGCCGACGAGGGTACTTC. Its translation: CASSKGRRGYF. This chain uses TRBV28 with TRBJ2-5; D call uncertain. V dropped 5 bases and J dropped 13 bases, with 14 bases sitting between them. CDR1 is MDHEN, CDR2 SYDVKM, per germline. The CDR3 extends over 11 amino acids.

The table lists this clonotype with a few counts. The V and J genes are TRBV6-5 and TRBJ2-1; 13 bases agree with TRBD2. The V segment lost 4 bases and the J segment 5 bases; nucleotides outside the gene matches: 17. The CDR3 totals 20 residues. Germline V lookup: CDR1 MNHEY, CDR2 SVGAGI. This chain's CDR3 is CASSSPAGQGLAGSNNEQFF. CDR3 DNA sequence: TGTGCCAGCAGTTCGCCGGCGGGACAGGGACTAGCGGGGTCTAACAATGAGCAGTTCTTC.

The table lists this clonotype with many counts. This chain connects TRBV7-2 to TRBJ2-7; D uncertain. Germline CDR1 is SGHTA and CDR2 is FQGNSA. The CDR3 totals 14 residues. V was clipped by 1 base and J by 6 bases, with 13 bases between them. This chain's CDR3 is CASSLDYSRSEQYF. The CDR3, as DNA: TGTGCCAGCAGCTTAGACTACTCGCGAAGCGAGCAGTACTTC.

V and J are TRBV18 and TRBJ2-6; 14 nucleotides agree with TRBD2. CDR3 length: 19 residues. Germline lookup yields CDR1 KGHSH and CDR2 LQKENI. V trimming: 5 bases; J trimming: 0 bases; junction bases outside the gene matches: 6. The CDR3 spells CASSSQGLAGASGANVLTF. In DNA, the CDR3 is TGTGCCAGCTCATCGCAGGGACTAGCGGGGGCCTCTGGGGCCAACGTCCTGACTTTC. Variable domain in full (rest from reference TRBV18 and TRBJ2-6): NAGVMQNPRHLVRRRGQEARLRCSPMKGHSHVYWYRQLPEEGLKFMVYLQKENIIDESGMPKERFSAEFPKEGPSILRIQQVVRGDSAAYFCASSSQGLAGASGANVLTFGAGSRLTVL.

The V and J genes are TRBV7-3 and TRBJ2-2; D is unresolved. Trimming took 4 bases from V and 6 from J, leaving 9 bases between them. Germline CDR1 reads SGHTA; CDR2 reads FQGTGA. The CDR3 consists of 13 residues. CDR3 protein: CASSSGSSGELFF. In DNA, the CDR3 is TGTGCCAGCAGCTCGGGCAGTTCCGGGGAGCTGTTTTTT.

Details on this clonotype: This may be a read error, as it is one base from a much larger clone. The chain carries TRBV7-2 and TRBJ2-5, with D possibly being TRBD1 or TRBD2 (5 bases each). Looked up from germline, CDR1 is SGHTA and CDR2 is FQGNSA. This CDR3 is built from 11 residues. CDR3 bases: TGTGCCAGCAGCCCCTCCGGGGCCCAGCACTTC. This gives the protein CASSPSGAQHF. The full variable domain, completed using reference TRBV7-2 and TRBJ2-5, is GAGVSQSPSNKVTEKGKDVELRCDPISGHTALYWYRQSLGQGLEFLIYFQGNSAPDKSGLPSDRFSAERTGGSVSTLTIQRTQQEDSAVYLCASSPSGAQHFGPGTRLLVL.

J is TRBJ2-1 and V is TRBV9, with unresolved D. The CDR3 is 14 amino acids. The germline V and J ends were trimmed by 4 bases and 6 bases, with 14 bases remaining between them. Germline-derived CDR1 and CDR2 are SGDLS and YYNGEE. CDR3 in DNA: TGTGCCAGCAGCCTAGGGCACACCCGCAATGAGCAGTTCTTC. Residues: CASSLGHTRNEQFF.

This chain connects TRBV25-1 to TRBJ2-5; TRBD1 agrees at 10 bases. The V gene's germline CDR1 is MGHDK and CDR2 SYGVNS. V lost 2 bases, J lost 2 bases, and 2 bases stayed unmatched. The CDR3 spans 15 residues. CDR3 loop: CASSERTGGQETQYF. The CDR3 region has the DNA TGTGCCAGCAGTGAAAGGACAGGGGGACAAGAGACCCAGTACTTC.

This clonotype was seen a few times. The gene calls are TRBV5-6 and TRBJ2-7; D unclear. Per the germline V gene, CDR1 is SGHDT and CDR2 is YYEEEE. The CDR3 runs 14 residues. The V and J ends lost 3 bases and 2 bases respectively, with 12 bases between them. The CDR3 DNA sequence: TGTGCCAGCAGCTATTCGGACGGGCCCTACGAGCAGTACGTC. The encoded protein is CASSYSDGPYEQYV.

This chain connects TRBV7-8 to TRBJ2-4; D ambiguous. CDR1 and CDR2 from the germline V gene are SGHVS and FQNEAQ. Trimming left V 2 bases short and J 2 bases short, with 1 base between. This CDR3 comprises 12 residues. The CDR3 nucleotides read TGTGCCAGCAGCTTAACCAAAAACATTCAGTACTTC. Protein sequence: CASSLTKNIQYF.

This clonotype appeared a few times. A much larger clonotype is one base distant, so this may be a read error. This rearrangement joins TRBV7-9 to TRBJ2-7; D not certain. Between the trimmed V and J ends, which lost 5 bases and 3 bases, there was a span of 5 bases. Germline CDR1 reads SEHNR; CDR2 reads FQNEAQ (reference sequence). This CDR3 region has 11 residues. The CDR3 DNA reads as TGTGCCAGCAGCGCCCACTACGAGCAGTACTTC. Translation: CASSAHYEQYF. The full variable domain, in which reference TRBV7-9 and TRBJ2-7 provide the parts outside the CDR3, is DTGVSQNPRHKITKRGQNVTFRCDPISEHNRLYWYRQTLGQGPEFLTYFQNEAQLEKSRLLSDRFSAERPKGSFSTLEIQRTEQGDSAMYLCASSAHYEQYFGPGTRLTVT.

The sample holds a few counts of this clonotype. V gene TRBV7-4 combines with J gene TRBJ2-1, with 12 bases matching TRBD2. The junction had 5 bases not matched to a gene; V was cut back by 5 bases and J by 3 bases. This CDR3 has 16 amino acids. CDR1 is SGHVT and CDR2 is SQSDAQ in the germline V gene. CDR3 region: CASSTGTSGFYNEQFF. The DNA for the CDR3 is TGTGCCAGCAGCACTGGGACTAGCGGGTTCTACAATGAGCAGTTCTTC.

The chain links TRBV6-2 or TRBV6-3 to TRBJ2-2; TRBD1 is a possible D gene (5 bases). Germline V CDR1 and CDR2: MNHEY, SVGEGT. This CDR3 has 16 amino acids. V was clipped by 5 bases and J by 7 bases, with 20 bases between them. CDR3 coding DNA: TGTGCCAGCAGTCGCCGTTCAGGGCCAAGAGACGGGGAGCTGTTTTTT. This gives the protein CASSRRSGPRDGELFF.

The rearrangement joins TRBV6-6 to TRBJ1-2, with no clear D. The CDR3 length is 16 residues. Trimming took off 6 bases at V and 4 bases at J, with 21 bases between the two ends. Looked up from germline, CDR1 is MNHNY and CDR2 is SVGAGI (reference sequence). The chain's CDR3 is CASSFVGLEFSYGYTF. In nucleotides, the CDR3 is TGTGCCAGCAGCTTCGTCGGGCTCGAGTTTTCCTATGGCTACACCTTC.

The rearrangement links TRBV7-2 to TRBJ1-2, with D possibly matching TRBD1 (5 bases). With 5 bases removed from V and 8 bases from J, the gap between germline ends came to 15 bases. CDR1 and CDR2 (germline): SGHTA, FQGNSA. CDR3 length: 13 residues. The CDR3 DNA sequence: TGTGCCAGCAGCCCGGGACCTAGGAACGGCTACACCTTC. Amino acids: CASSPGPRNGYTF.

This clonotype turned up a few times. The J gene is TRBJ2-3, the V gene TRBV7-2, with 16 positions matching TRBD2. This CDR3 has 19 amino acids. With 2 bases clipped from V and 7 bases from J, the junction kept 12 bases outside the gene matches. Germline V gene sequence: CDR1 SGHTA, CDR2 FQGNSA. The CDR3 nucleotides read TGTGCCAGCAGCTTAAGAGGGACTAGCGGGAGGGGGGGAGGGAATACGCAGTATTTT. Translating it yields CASSLRGTSGRGGGNTQYF.

This clonotype was seen only a few times. The V call is TRBV7-2, the J call TRBJ2-3; D is uncertain. Germline CDR1 reads SGHTA; CDR2 reads FQGNSA. The CDR3 is 13 amino acids. Trimming cost V 7 bases and J 4 bases, with 12 bases left between them. The CDR3 nucleotides read TGTGCCAGCAAGACCGCTTGGGCAGATACGCAGTATTTT. Its protein product is CASKTAWADTQYF.

The rearrangement joins TRBV6-5 to TRBJ1-3; the D gene is possibly TRBD1 (5 bases). CDR1 is MNHEY, CDR2 SVGAGI, per germline. V was clipped by 10 bases and J by 2 bases, with 18 bases between them. The CDR3 is 15 residues long. CDR3 sequence reads: CATRPLLGAGNTIYF. The CDR3, as DNA: TGTGCCACCAGGCCCCTCTTAGGGGCTGGAAACACCATATATTTT.

This clonotype has at least ten counts. The chain uses TRBV4-1 and TRBJ1-5; possible D gene TRBD1, 5 bases. Germline CDR1 and CDR2: MGHRA and YSYEKL. The CDR3 has 15 residues. V lost 4 bases to trimming and J lost 1 base, with 11 bases between them. DNA of the CDR3: TGCGCCAGCAGCCTCATGTGGGACAGCAATCAGCCCCAGCATTTT. Protein sequence: CASSLMWDSNQPQHF.

The rearrangement uses TRBV27 and TRBJ2-1; no clear D. Germline V lookup: CDR1 MNHEY, CDR2 SMNVEV (reference sequence). V lost 2 bases to trimming and J lost 0 bases, with 14 bases between them. CDR3 length: 17 amino acids. The CDR3 DNA is TGTGCCAGCAGTTTAGGTCGACCGATGAGCTCCTACAATGAGCAGTTCTTC. It encodes CASSLGRPMSSYNEQFF.

The chain uses TRBV27 and TRBJ2-1; TRBD1 aligns across 7 bases. CDR1 and CDR2 (germline): MNHEY, SMNVEV (reference sequence). Trimming at V came to 6 bases and at J to 6 bases, leaving 5 bases not matched to a gene. The CDR3 length is 13 residues. The CDR3 region has the DNA TGTGCCAGCAGACAGGGGCGGGTCAATGAGCAGTTCTTC. It yields the protein CASRQGRVNEQFF.

This clonotype showed up many times. The J gene is TRBJ1-2, the V gene TRBV7-9; weak D call: TRBD1 (6 bases). The CDR3 is made up of 13 amino acids. V was clipped by 4 bases and J by 4 bases, with 10 bases between them. Germline assignment: CDR1 SEHNR and CDR2 FQNEAQ (reference sequence). CDR3 sequence (DNA): TGTGCCAGCAGCTCAGACAGGACCTATGGCTACACCTTC. This sequence encodes CASSSDRTYGYTF.

In its sample, this clonotype was seen a few times. The V call is TRBV6-1, the J call TRBJ2-4; D gene uncertain. This CDR3 is built from 14 residues. The V and J ends lost 5 bases and 4 bases respectively, with 12 bases between them. Germline V lookup: CDR1 MNHNS, CDR2 SASEGT. The CDR3 reads CASSLDRIKNIQYF. The CDR3 bases are TGTGCCAGCAGTTTAGACCGGATTAAAAACATTCAGTACTTC.